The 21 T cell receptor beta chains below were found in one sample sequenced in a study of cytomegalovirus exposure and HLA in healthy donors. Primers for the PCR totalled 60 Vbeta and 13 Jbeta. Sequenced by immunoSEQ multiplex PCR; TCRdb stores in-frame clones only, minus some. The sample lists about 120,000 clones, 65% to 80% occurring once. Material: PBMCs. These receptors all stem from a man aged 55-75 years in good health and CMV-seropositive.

The CDR3 reads CASSSDRGRIGEQYF. The CDR3, as DNA: TGTGCCAGCAGCAGCGACAGGGGGCGCATCGGCGAGCAGTACTTC. V gene TRBV11-2 combines with J gene TRBJ2-5; 10 bases are shared with TRBD1. The tail of the sequence fits TRBJ2-7 better, so the J call may be wrong. Germline CDR1 and CDR2: SGHAT and FQNNGV. CDR3 length equals 15 residues.

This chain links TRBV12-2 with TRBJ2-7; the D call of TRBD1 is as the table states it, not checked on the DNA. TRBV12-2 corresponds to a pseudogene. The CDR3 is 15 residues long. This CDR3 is CASRLASGWAYEQYF. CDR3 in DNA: TGTGCAAGTCGTTTAGCCTCAGGGTGGGCTTACGAGCAGTACTTC.

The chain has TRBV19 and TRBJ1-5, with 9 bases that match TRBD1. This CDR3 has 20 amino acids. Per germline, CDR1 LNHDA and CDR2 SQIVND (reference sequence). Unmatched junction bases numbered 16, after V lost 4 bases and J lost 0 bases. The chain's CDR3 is CASSRPQRDRVRSSNQPQHF. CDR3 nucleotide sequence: TGTGCCAGTAGTAGGCCACAACGGGACAGGGTGAGGAGTAGCAATCAGCCCCAGCATTTT.

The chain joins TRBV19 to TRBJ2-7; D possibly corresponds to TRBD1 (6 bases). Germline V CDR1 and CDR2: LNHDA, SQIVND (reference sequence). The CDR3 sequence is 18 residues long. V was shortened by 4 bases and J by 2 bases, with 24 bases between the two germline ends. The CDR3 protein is CASSTGGRGSDSPYEQYF. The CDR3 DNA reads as TGTGCCAGTAGTACTGGGGGAAGGGGTTCGGACAGCCCCTACGAGCAGTACTTC.

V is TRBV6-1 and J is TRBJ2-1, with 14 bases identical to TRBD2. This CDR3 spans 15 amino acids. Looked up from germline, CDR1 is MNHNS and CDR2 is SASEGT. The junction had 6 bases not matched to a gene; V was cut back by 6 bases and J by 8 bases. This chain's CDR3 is CASRRLAGGPDEQFF. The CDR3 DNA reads TGTGCCAGCAGGAGACTAGCGGGGGGGCCGGATGAGCAGTTCTTC.

As DNA, the CDR3 is TGTGCCAGCAGCTTTAGGTGGGGCCGCACAGATACGCAGTATTTT. Residues: CASSFRWGRTDTQYF. The J gene is TRBJ2-3, the V gene TRBV7-9; D is perhaps TRBD1 (5 bases). CDR1 and CDR2 (germline): SEHNR, FQNEAQ (reference sequence). Trimming left V 3 bases short and J 1 base short, with 11 bases between. The CDR3 loop spans 15 amino acids.

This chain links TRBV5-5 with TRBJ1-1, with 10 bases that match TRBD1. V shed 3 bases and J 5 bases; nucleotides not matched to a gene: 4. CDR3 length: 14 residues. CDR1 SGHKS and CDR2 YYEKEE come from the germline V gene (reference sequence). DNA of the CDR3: TGTGCCAGCAGCTCTCGACAGGGGGCGACTGAAGCTTTCTTT. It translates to CASSSRQGATEAFF.

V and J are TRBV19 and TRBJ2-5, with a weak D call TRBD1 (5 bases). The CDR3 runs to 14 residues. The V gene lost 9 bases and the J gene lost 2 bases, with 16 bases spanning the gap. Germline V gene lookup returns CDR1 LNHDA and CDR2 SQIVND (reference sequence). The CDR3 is CARTQGRRQETQYF. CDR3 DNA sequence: TGTGCCAGGACCCAGGGAAGGCGGCAAGAGACCCAGTACTTC.

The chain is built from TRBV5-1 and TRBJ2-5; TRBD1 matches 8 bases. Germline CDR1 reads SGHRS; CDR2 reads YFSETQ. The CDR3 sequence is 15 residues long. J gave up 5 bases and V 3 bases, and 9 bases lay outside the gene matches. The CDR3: CASSSGTDRAETQYF. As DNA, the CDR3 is TGCGCCAGCAGCTCCGGAACGGACAGGGCGGAGACCCAGTACTTC.

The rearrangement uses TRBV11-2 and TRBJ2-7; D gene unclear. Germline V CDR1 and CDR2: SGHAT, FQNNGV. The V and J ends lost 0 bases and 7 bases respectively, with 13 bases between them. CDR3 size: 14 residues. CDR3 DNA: TGTGCCAGCAGCTTAGATCCCTCCTCCGAGGAGCAGTACTTC. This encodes CASSLDPSSEEQYF.

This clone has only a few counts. The CDR3 nucleotides read TGCGCCAGCAGCCAAGACAGGCTTTCACCCCTCCACTTT. It codes for CASSQDRLSPLHF. This rearrangement joins TRBV4-1 to TRBJ1-6, with D unclear. The CDR3 contains 13 residues. In germline, CDR1 is MGHRA, CDR2 YSYEKL. The V gene lost 0 bases and the J gene lost 9 bases, with 6 bases spanning the gap.

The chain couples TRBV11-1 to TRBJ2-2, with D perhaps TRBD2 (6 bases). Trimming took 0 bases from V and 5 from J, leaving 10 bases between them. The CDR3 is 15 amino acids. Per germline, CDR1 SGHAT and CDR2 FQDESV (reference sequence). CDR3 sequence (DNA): TGTGCCAGCAGCTTAGCTCTAGCGAGGACCGGGGAGCTGTTTTTT. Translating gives CASSLALARTGELFF.

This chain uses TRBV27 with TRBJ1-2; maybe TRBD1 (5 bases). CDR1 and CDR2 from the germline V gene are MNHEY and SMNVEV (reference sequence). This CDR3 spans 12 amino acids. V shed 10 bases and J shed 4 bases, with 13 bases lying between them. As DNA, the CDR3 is TGTGCCACCCGTGACAGACCCTATGGCTACACCTTC. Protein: CATRDRPYGYTF.

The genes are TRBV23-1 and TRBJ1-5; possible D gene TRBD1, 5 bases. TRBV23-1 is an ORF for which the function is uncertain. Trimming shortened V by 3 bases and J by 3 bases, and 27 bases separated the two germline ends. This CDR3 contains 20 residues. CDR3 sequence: CASSHLTGETKPHYNQPQHF. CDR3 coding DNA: TGCGCCAGCAGTCACCTAACAGGTGAGACCAAACCCCACTACAATCAGCCCCAGCATTTT.

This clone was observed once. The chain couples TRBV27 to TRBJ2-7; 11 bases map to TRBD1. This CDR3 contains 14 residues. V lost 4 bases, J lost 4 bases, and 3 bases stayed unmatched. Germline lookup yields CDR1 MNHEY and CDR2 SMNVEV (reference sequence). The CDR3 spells CASSSDRGLYEQYF. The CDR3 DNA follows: TGTGCCAGCAGTTCGGACAGGGGGCTGTACGAGCAGTACTTC.

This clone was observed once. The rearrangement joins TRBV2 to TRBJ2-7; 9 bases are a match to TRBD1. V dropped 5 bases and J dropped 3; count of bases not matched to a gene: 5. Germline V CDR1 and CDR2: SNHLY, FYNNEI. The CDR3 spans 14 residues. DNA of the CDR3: TGTGCCAGCAGTTGGGACAGGGATTACTACGAGCAGTACTTC. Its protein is CASSWDRDYYEQYF.

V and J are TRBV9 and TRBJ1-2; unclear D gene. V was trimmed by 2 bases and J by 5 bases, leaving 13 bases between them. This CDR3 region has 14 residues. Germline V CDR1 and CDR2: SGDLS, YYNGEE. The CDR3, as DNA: TGTGCCAGCAGCGTTGCGGTGGGTCCTTATGGCTACACCTTC. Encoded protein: CASSVAVGPYGYTF. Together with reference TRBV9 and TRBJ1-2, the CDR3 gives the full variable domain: DSGVTQTPKHLITATGQRVTLRCSPRSGDLSVYWYQQSLDQGLQFLIQYYNGEERAKGNILERFSAQQFPDLHSELNLSSLELGDSALYFCASSVAVGPYGYTFGSGTRLTVV.

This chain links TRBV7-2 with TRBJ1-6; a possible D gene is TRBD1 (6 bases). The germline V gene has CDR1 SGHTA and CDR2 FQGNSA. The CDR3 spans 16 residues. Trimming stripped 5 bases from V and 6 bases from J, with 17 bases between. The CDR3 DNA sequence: TGTGCCAGCAGCCGTTACCCAGGGGCTTTTAATTCACCCCTCCACTTT. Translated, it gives CASSRYPGAFNSPLHF.

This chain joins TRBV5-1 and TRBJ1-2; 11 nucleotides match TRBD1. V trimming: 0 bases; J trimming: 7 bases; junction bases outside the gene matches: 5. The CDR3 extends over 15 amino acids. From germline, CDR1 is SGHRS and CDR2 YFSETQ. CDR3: CASSLAGQGARGYTF. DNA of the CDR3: TGCGCCAGCAGCTTGGCTGGACAGGGGGCTCGTGGCTACACCTTC.

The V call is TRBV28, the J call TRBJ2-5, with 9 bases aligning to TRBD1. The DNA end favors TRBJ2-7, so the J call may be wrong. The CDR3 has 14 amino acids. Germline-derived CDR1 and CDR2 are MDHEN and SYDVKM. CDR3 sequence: CASSLWDRGDEQYF. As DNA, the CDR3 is TGTGCCAGCAGTTTATGGGACAGGGGTGACGAGCAGTACTTC.

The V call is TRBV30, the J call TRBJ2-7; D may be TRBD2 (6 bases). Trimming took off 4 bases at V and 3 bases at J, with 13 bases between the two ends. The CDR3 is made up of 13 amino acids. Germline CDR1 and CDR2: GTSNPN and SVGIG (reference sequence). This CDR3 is CAWMGTDVYEQYF. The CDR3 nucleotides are TGTGCCTGGATGGGGACTGACGTCTACGAGCAGTACTTC.